This T cell receptor beta chain originates from a study of blood T cell repertoires in COVID-19 (TCRdb year 2020). As for the study more broadly: The collaborator samples originated in the United States, Italy and Spain and spanned the acute and convalescent phases of COVID-19. The material from the prospective study consisted of cDNA or gDNA derived from T cells, B-cell-depleted T cells, or PBMCs. Deeply sampled blood TCRbeta repertoires from subjects exposed to, actively infected with, or recovered from COVID-19 were included in the dataset. The repertoires were released in a freely available public database meant as a resource for research on the immune response to SARS-CoV-2. The samples were drawn from the first 160 participants of the ongoing ImmuneRACE study and from more than 1,000 subjects provided by 6 global collaborators. Sample metadata almost always included a de-identified subject ID, COVID-19 status, age in years and sex. Where available, HLA class I and class II types were taken from metadata supplied by the sample provider and were not determined by assay-based typing.

The immunoSEQ Assay, a bias-controlled multiplex PCR, was used to amplify TCRbeta CDR3 regions from genomic DNA. On the study's bioinformatics: Within the assay, amplification of reference gene primers was used to estimate how many nucleated cells each sample contained. Sequence reads were collapsed and filtered to measure the absolute abundance of every unique TCRbeta CDR3 rearrangement. For each sample, productive Simpson clonality was calculated by taking the square root of Simpson's diversity index across productive rearrangements. Held by TCRdb, this immuneACCESS table contains in-frame sequences only and omits some clones. Under half of the omission traces to an unresolved V gene where checked; the cause of the rest is unknown. From that table come the V and J calls and clone size; the DNA was used to work out D and trimming. The sample includes about 160,000 clones, with approximately 88% observed a single time. The ten largest clones represent 3.9% of the sample.

The CDR3 runs 14 amino acids, cysteine and phenylalanine included. Only the CDR3 DNA is retained, 42 bases long and in frame from the first base. V has 8 bases trimmed and J has 9 bases trimmed; junction bases matching no gene number 12. CDR1 is given as MDHEN and CDR2 as SYDVKM, both from the germline V gene. Overall study outcomes, separate from this receptor: How much clinical and demographic metadata was included differed by source and by participant, and the metadata was provided uncurated.

Another Seattle source contributed samples from volunteer blood donors who had recovered from COVID-19. Whole blood was collected in K2EDTA tubes by collaborating institutions according to the institutions' own protocols. For TCRbeta analysis, collaborators shipped samples in one of three forms: frozen whole blood, isolated PBMCs, or DNA extracted from either of those sample types. As for this clone: Its antigen remains unidentified. Per-base qualities were not stored, and no clone one base away is much larger.

This TCR was sampled from a woman aged 55-69 years who had recovered from COVID-19. The source material was peripheral blood. The chain is made from TRBV28 and TRBJ1-5, with 8 bases aligning to TRBD1. The DNA sequence is given as TGTGCCAGCTCTATAAGAGGCAGGGGGCGGCCCCAGCATTTT. Its protein reads: CASSIRGRGRPQHF. Reference TRBV28 and TRBJ1-5 proteins supply the regions before and after the CDR3; the full variable domain is: DVKVTQSSRYLVKRTGEKVFLECVQDMDHENMFWYRQDPGLGLRLIYFSYDVKMKEKGDIPEGYSVSREKKERFSLILESASTNQTSMYLCASSIRGRGRPQHFGDGTRLSIL.